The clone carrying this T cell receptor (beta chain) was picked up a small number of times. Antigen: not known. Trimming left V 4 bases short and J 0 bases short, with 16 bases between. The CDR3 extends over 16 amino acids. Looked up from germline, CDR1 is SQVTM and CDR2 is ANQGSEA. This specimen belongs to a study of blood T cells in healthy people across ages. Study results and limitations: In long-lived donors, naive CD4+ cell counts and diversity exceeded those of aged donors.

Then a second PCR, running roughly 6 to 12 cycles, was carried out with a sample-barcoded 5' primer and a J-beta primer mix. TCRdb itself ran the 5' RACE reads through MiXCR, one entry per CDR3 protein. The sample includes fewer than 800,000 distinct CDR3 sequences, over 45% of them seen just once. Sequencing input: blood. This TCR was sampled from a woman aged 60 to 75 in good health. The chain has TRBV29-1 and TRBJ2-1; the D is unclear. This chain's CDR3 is CSVGLAERSSYNEQFF. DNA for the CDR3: TGCAGCGTTGGATTGGCAGAAAGAAGCTCCTACAATGAGCAGTTCTTC.